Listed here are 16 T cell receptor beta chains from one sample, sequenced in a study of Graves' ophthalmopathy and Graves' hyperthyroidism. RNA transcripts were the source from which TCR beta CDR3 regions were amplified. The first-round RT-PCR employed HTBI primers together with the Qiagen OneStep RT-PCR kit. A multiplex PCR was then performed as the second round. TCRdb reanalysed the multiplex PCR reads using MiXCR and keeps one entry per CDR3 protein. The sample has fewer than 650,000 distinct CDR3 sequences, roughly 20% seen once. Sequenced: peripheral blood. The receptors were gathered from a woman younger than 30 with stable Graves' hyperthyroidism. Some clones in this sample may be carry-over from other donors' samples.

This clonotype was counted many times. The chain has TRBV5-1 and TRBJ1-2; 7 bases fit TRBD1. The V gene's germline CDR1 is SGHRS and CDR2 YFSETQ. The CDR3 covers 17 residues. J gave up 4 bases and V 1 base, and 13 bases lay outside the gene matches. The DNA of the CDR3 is TGCGCCAGCAGCTTGACCCGGGACAGAGGCTCCCTCTATGGCTACACCTTC. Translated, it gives CASSLTRDRGSLYGYTF.

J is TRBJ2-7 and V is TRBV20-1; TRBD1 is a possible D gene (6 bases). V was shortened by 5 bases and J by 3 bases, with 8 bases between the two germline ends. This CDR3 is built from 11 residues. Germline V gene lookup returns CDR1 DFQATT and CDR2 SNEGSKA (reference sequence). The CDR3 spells CSAWTDYEQYF. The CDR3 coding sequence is TGCAGTGCTTGGACAGACTACGAGCAGTACTTC.

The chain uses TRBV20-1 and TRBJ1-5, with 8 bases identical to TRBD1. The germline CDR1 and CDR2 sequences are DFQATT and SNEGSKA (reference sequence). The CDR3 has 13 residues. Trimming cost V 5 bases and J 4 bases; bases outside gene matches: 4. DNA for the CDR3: TGCAGTGCTTTGGGACAGGCAAATCAGCCCCAGCATTTT. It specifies CSALGQANQPQHF.

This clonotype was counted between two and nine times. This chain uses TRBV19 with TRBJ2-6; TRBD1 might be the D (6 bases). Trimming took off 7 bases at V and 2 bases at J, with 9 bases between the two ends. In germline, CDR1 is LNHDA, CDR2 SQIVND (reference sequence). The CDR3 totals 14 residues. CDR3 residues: CASKGHAGANVLTF. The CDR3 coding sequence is TGTGCCAGTAAGGGACATGCTGGGGCCAACGTCCTGACTTTC.

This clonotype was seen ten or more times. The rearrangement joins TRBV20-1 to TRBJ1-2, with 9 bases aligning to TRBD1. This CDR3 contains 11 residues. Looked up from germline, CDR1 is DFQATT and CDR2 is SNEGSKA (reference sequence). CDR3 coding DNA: TGCAGAGGGGACAGGGATTTAGGCTACACCTTC. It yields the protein CRGDRDLGYTF.

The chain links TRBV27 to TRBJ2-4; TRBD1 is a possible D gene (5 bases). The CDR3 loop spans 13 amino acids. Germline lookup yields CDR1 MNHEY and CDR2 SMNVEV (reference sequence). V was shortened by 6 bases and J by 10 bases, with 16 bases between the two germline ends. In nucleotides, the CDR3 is TGTGCCAGCAGATCATATCTGGGGCAGATTCAGTACTTC. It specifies CASRSYLGQIQYF.

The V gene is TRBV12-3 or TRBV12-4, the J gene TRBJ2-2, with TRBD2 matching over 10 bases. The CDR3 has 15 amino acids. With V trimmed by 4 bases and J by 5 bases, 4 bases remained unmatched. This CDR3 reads CASSSFSGRTGELFF. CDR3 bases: TGTGCCAGCAGTTCCTTTAGCGGGAGGACCGGGGAGCTGTTTTTT.

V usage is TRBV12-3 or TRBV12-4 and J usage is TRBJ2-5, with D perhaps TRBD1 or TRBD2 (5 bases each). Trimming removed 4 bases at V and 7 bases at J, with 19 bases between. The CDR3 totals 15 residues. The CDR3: CASSSRAGGSGTQYF. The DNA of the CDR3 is TGTGCCAGCAGTTCCAGGGCGGGTGGCTCGGGGACCCAGTACTTC.

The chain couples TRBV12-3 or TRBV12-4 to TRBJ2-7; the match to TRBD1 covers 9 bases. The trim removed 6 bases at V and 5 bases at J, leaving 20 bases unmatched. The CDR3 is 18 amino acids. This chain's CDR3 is CASSVEGAGGQGGHEQYF. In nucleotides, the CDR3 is TGTGCCAGCAGCGTAGAGGGCGCCGGGGGACAGGGTGGCCACGAGCAGTACTTC.

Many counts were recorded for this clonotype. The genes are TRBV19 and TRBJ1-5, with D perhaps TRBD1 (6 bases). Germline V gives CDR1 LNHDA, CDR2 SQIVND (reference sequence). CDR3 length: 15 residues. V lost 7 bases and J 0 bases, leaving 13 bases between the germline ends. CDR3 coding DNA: TGTGCCAGTACCTGGACAGAAAATAGCAATCAGCCCCAGCATTTT. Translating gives CASTWTENSNQPQHF.

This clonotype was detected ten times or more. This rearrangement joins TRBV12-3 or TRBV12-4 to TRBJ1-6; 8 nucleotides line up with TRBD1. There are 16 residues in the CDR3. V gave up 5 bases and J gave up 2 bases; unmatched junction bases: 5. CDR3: CASSPQGATYNSPLHF. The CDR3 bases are TGTGCCAGCAGTCCCCAGGGGGCTACCTATAATTCACCCCTCCACTTT.

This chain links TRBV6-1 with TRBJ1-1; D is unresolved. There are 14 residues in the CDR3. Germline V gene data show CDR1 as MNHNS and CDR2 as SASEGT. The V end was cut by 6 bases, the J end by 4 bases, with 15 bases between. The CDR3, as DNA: TGTGCCAGCAGCTCTCCAAGGTGGGGCACTGAAGCTTTCTTT. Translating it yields CASSSPRWGTEAFF.

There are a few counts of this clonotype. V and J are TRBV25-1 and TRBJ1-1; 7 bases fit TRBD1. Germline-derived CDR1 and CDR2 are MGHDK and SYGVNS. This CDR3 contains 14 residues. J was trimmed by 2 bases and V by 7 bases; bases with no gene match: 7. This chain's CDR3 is CASKAGGANTEAFF. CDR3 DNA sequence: TGTGCCAGCAAGGCAGGGGGAGCCAACACTGAAGCTTTCTTT.

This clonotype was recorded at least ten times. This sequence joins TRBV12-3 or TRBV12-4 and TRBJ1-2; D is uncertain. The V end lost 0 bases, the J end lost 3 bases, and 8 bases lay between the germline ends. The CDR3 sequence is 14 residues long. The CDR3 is CASSLALTDYGYTF. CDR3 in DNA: TGTGCCAGCAGTTTAGCGTTAACAGACTATGGCTACACCTTC.

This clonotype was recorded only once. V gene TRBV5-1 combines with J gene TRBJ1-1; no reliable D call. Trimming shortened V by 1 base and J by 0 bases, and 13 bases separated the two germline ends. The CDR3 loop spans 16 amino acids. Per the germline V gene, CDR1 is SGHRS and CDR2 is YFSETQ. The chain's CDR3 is CASSLRSGRLNTEAFF. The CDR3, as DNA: TGCGCCAGCAGCTTGAGGAGTGGCAGACTGAACACTGAAGCTTTCTTT.

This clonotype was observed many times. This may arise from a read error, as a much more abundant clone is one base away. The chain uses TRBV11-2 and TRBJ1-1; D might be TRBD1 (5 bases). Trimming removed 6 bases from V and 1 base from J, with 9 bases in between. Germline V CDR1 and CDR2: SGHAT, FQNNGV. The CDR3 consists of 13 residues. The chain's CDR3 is CASSNRRNTEAFF. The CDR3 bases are TGTGCCAGCAGTAACAGGAGGAACACTGAAGCTTTCTTT.